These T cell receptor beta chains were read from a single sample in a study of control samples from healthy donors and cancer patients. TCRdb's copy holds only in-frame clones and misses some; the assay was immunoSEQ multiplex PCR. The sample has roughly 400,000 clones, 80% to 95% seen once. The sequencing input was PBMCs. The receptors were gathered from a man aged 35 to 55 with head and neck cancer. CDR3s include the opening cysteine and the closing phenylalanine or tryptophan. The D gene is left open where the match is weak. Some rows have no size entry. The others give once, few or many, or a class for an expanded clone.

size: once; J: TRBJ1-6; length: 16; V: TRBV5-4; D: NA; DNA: TGTGCCAGCAGCCTCGCCCCGACCTCCTATAATTCACCCCTCCACTTT; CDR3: CASSLAPTSYNSPLHF
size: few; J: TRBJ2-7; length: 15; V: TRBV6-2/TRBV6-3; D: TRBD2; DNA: TGTGCCAGCAGTAATAAGCGGGGGGGCTCCTACGAGCAGTACTTC; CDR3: CASSNKRGGSYEQYF
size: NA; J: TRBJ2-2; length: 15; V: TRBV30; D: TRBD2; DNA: TGTGCCTGGCGGACTAGCCAATGGGGCGGCGGGGAGCTGTTTTTT; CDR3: CAWRTSQWGGGELFF
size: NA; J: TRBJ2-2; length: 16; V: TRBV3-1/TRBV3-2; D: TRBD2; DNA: TGTGCCAGCAGCCCAATACTAGCGGGGGGGCCCGGGGAGCTGTTTTTT; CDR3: CASSPILAGGPGELFF
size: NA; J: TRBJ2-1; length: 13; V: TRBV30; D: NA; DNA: TGTGCCTGGGTAGGGGTAGCTCCCAATGAGCAGTTCTTC; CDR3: CAWVGVAPNEQFF
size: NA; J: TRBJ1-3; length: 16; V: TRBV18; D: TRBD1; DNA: TGTGCCAGCTCAAGAGAGACAGGGCTCTCTGGAAACACCATATATTTT; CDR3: CASSRETGLSGNTIYF
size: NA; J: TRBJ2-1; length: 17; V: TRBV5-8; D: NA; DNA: TGTGCCAGCAGCTTAAAGTGGGGCTGGGGGGCGAAGAATGAGCAGTTCTTC; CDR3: CASSLKWGWGAKNEQFF
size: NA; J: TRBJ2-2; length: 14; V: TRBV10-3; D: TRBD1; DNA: TGTGCCATCAGTGAGCAGGGGACAGCCGGGGAGCTGTTTTTT; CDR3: CAISEQGTAGELFF
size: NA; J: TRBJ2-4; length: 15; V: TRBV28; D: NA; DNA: TGTGCCAGCAGTGGGGGAACGGCTTACAAAAACATTCAGTACTTC; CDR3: CASSGGTAYKNIQYF
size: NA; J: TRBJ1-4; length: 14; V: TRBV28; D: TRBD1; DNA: TGTGCCAGCAGCAAGACAGGGGTTAGGGAAAAACTGTTTTTT; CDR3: CASSKTGVREKLFF
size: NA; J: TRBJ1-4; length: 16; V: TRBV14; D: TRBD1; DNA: TGTGCCAGCAGCTCCGGACAGGCTGGTGGGCATGAAAAACTGTTTTTT; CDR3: CASSSGQAGGHEKLFF
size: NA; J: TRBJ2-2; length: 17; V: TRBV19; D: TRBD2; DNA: TGTGCCAGTACCCCCTCGCGGGGGACTAGCGGTACCGGGGAGCTGTTTTTT; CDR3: CASTPSRGTSGTGELFF
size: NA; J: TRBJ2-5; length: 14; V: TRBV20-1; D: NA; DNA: TGCAGTGCTAGTCGTCACCCAAGCCAAGAGACCCAGTACTTC; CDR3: CSASRHPSQETQYF
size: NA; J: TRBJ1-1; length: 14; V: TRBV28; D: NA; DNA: TGTGCCAGCAGTTTTGTCGCGTTGAACACTGAAGCTTTCTTT; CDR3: CASSFVALNTEAFF
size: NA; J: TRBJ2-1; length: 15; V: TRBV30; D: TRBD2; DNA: TGTGCCTGGACGGGAGCGGGGGGCGCGGGTGATGAGCAGTTCTTC; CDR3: CAWTGAGGAGDEQFF
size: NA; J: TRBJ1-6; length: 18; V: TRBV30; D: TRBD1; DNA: TGTGCCTGGAGTGTGCGCCGTAATCAGAACAGGGGGAATTCACCCCTCCACTTT; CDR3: CAWSVRRNQNRGNSPLHF
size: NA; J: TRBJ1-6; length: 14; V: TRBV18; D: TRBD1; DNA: TGTGCCAGCTCACGACAGGGGGCAGACTCACCCCTCCACTTT; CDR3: CASSRQGADSPLHF
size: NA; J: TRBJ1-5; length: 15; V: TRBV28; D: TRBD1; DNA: TGTGCCAGCAGTCACAGGGGGCTCAGCAATCAGCCCCAGCATTTT; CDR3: CASSHRGLSNQPQHF
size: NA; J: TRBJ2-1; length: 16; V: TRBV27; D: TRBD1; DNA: TGTGCCAGCAGAACAGGGGACGGTTACTCCTACAATGAGCAGTTCTTC; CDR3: CASRTGDGYSYNEQFF
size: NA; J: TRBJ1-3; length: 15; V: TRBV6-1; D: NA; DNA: TGTGCCAGCAGTGAACCCACAACTTTTAGAAACACCATATATTTT; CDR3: CASSEPTTFRNTIYF
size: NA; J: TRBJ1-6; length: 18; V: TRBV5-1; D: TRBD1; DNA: TGCGCCAGCAGCTACAAAATGACAGGGGGCGCGTTAAATTCACCCCTCCACTTT; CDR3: CASSYKMTGGALNSPLHF
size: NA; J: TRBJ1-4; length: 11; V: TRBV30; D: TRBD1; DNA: TGTGCCTTCTACAGGGGAGAAAAACTGTTTTTT; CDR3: CAFYRGEKLFF
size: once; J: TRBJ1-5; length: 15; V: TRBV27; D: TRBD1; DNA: TGTGCCAGCAGTCCTCGGACAGGAGGGGATCAGCCCCAGCATTTT; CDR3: CASSPRTGGDQPQHF
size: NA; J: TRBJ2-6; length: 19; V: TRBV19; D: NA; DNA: TGTGCCAGTACCCCAAGGCTTGGCCTCCCCCAATCTGGGGCCAACGTCCTGACTTTC; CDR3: CASTPRLGLPQSGANVLTF
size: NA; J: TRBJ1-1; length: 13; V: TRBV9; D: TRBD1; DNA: TGTGCCAGCAGCGGGACAGGGGAAACTGAAGCTTTCTTT; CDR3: CASSGTGETEAFF
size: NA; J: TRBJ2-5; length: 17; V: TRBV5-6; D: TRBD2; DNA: TGTGCCAGCAGCTTTTTAATTCGGACTAGCGGGAAAGAGACCCAGTACTTC; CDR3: CASSFLIRTSGKETQYF
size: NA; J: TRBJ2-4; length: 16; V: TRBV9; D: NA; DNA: TGTGCCAGCAGCGTAGCTCAGGGGTTGGGCAAAAACATTCAGTACTTC; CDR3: CASSVAQGLGKNIQYF
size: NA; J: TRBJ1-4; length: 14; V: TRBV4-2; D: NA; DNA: TGTGCCAGCAGCCAAGTCGGGACTAATGAAAAACTGTTTTTT; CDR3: CASSQVGTNEKLFF
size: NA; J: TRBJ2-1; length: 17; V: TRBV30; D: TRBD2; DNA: TGTGCCTGGAGTACCCCGGGACTAGCGGGGGGAGGGGATGAGCAGTTCTTC; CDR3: CAWSTPGLAGGGDEQFF
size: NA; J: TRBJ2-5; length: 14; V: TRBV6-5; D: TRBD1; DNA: TGTGCCAGCAGTTTCCGGGACAGGGCCGAGACCCAGTACTTC; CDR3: CASSFRDRAETQYF
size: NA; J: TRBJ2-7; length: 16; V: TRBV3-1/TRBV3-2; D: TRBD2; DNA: TGTGCCAGCAGCCCCGTTTCGAGCGGGGAACGTAACGAGCAGTACTTC; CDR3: CASSPVSSGERNEQYF
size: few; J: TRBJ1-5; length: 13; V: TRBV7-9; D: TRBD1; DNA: TGTGCCAGCAGCTTAACAGGGGATCAGCCCCAGCATTTT; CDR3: CASSLTGDQPQHF
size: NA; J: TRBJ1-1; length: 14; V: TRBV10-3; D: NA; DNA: TGTGCCATCAGTGACGAACTCTTCAGGACTGAAGCTTTCTTT; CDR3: CAISDELFRTEAFF
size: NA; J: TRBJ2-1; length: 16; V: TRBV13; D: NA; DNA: TGTGCCAGCAGCTTAGGGGGAGGGGGCTCCTACAATGAGCAGTTCTTC; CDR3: CASSLGGGGSYNEQFF
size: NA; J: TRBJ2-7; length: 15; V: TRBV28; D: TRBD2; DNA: TGTGCCAGCAGTAAGGCAGGCGGGAGGTACTACGAGCAGTACTTC; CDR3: CASSKAGGRYYEQYF
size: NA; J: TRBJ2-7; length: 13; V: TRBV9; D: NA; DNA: TGTGCCAGCAGCGTCGGACTAACCTACGAGCAGTACTTC; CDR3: CASSVGLTYEQYF
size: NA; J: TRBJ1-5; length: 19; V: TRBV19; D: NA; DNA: TGTGCCAGTAGTATAGGTCAGACAGGAGACTTACATAGCAATCAGCCCCAGCATTTT; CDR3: CASSIGQTGDLHSNQPQHF
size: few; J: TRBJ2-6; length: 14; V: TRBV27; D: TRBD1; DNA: TGTGCCAGATTGACAGGGTCTGGGGCCAACGTCCTGACTTTC; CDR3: CARLTGSGANVLTF
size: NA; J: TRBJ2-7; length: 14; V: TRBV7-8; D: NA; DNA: TGTGCCAGCAGCTTTTCAATGGGGGACTACGAGCAGTACTTC; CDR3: CASSFSMGDYEQYF
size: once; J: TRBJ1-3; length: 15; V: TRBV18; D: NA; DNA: TGTGCCAGCTCACCGGACAGTGACGCAGGAAACACCATATATTTT; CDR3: CASSPDSDAGNTIYF
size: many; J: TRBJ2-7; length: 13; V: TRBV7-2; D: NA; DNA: TGTGCCAGCAGACAGACACCGGGCAACGAGCAGTACTTC; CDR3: CASRQTPGNEQYF